The clone carrying this T cell receptor beta chain occurred once. Its antigen is unknown. The sample comes from a study of blood T cells in healthy people across ages. Study-level results: The fall in TCR beta diversity per million T cells was roughly linear with age.

Per sample, a minimum of 6.5 million PBMCs were isolated. V gave up 1 base and J gave up 2 bases; unmatched junction bases: 5. Germline V lookup: CDR1 SGHRS, CDR2 YFSETQ. The CDR3 covers 17 residues. Next came a second PCR, run for roughly 7 to 12 cycles, which used a sample-barcoded 5' primer along with a J-beta primer mix. The yield of each sample was at least 2.5 million CDR3-containing paired-end reads. TCRdb fed the 5' RACE reads into MiXCR, producing one record per CDR3 protein. This table has around 750,000 distinct CDR3 sequences, about 55% appearing once. The sequenced sample consisted of blood. This chain uses TRBV5-1 with TRBJ1-5; 11 nucleotides line up with TRBD1. The source is an elderly man in good health. DNA of the CDR3: TGCGCCAGCAGCTTGACCGGGACAGGGGGTGGCAATCAGCCCCAGCATTTT. Encoded protein: CASSLTGTGGGNQPQHF.